The TCR beta chain under discussion was sequenced for a study of T cell clonotyping in hematopoietic cell transplantation. At the level of the study: Samples: about 28 days before transplant, then days 30, 100 and 180 after.

Findings and caveats of the study: Graft donor and pretransplant recipient Inverse Simpson Index values predicted broader posttransplant TCR diversity. Without cell sorting, CD4 versus CD8 contributions remain unresolved.

This clone was observed once. The antigen is not known. TCRdb keeps only in-frame clones here, not all; method: immunoSEQ multiplex PCR. The sample yields 8,000 to 8,500 clones, roughly nine tenths seen once. This CDR3 comprises 14 residues. J gave up 7 bases and V 0 bases, and 6 bases lay outside the gene matches. Germline CDR1 reads SGHRS; CDR2 reads YFSETQ. The receptor comes from a male patient between 60 and 69 years old who had an allogeneic stem cell transplant from a related donor, so the T cells may come from the graft donor. Some clones in this sample may be carry-over from other donors' samples. This chain joins TRBV5-1 and TRBJ1-2; 7 bases align to TRBD1. Sample: peripheral blood mononuclear cells, taken at the time of graft-versus-host disease after allogeneic stem cell transplant. CDR3 in amino acids: CASSLGEGASGYTF. Written as DNA, the CDR3 is TGCGCCAGCAGCTTGGGTGAGGGGGCGAGTGGCTACACCTTC.